This T cell receptor beta chain was sequenced for a study of blood T cell repertoires in COVID-19. On the study more broadly: Acute and convalescent COVID-19 specimens originated in the United States, Italy and Spain. T cells, B-cell-depleted T cells, or PBMCs provided the cDNA or gDNA that served as material.

This CDR3 is built from 13 residues. Germline V CDR1 and CDR2: SNHLY, FYNNEI. J gave up 8 bases and V 2 bases, and 5 bases lay outside the gene matches. In the original processing: For nucleated cells, counts were estimated from reference gene primer amplification. Profiled with immunoSEQ multiplex PCR; TCRdb holds only in-frame clones, not every one. D and trimming come from the DNA, and the V and J calls and clone size come from that table. The profile shows roughly 140,000 clones, roughly 84% of them singletons. Seattle's enrolled individuals joined amid active infection and were then monitored longitudinally.

The rearrangement joins TRBV2 to TRBJ1-1, with TRBD1 matching over 7 bases. The specimen was peripheral blood. The source of this sequence is a woman in her sixties or seventies with COVID-19, enrolled during active disease. CDR3 loop: CASSEQGVTEAFF. Written as DNA, the CDR3 is TGTGCCAGCAGTGAACAGGGGGTCACCGAAGCTTTCTTT.